This TCR beta chain was recorded in a study of blood T cells in healthy people across ages. A second PCR of about 7 to 12 cycles used a sample-barcoded 5' primer and a J-beta primer mix. TCRdb called the 5' RACE reads again in MiXCR, with one record for every CDR3 protein. The sample records around 500,000 distinct CDR3 sequences, roughly a quarter being singletons. V trimming: 4 bases; J trimming: 4 bases; junction bases outside the gene matches: 3. Germline V gives CDR1 LNHDA, CDR2 SQIVND (reference sequence). The CDR3 covers 14 residues. This sample was also put to use in a study of T cells of mothers and their children.

This receptor was obtained from a boy between 2 and 10 years old in good health. The specimen sequenced was blood. The chain carries TRBV19 and TRBJ2-1, with 8 bases that match TRBD2. CDR3 protein: CASSTLADYNEQFF. The CDR3 DNA sequence: TGTGCCAGTAGTACACTAGCGGATTACAATGAGCAGTTCTTC.